This T cell receptor beta chain is drawn from a study of blood T cells in healthy people across ages. The authors ran a second PCR of roughly 6 to 12 cycles using a sample-barcoded 5' primer and a J-beta primer mix. Using its own MiXCR run on the 5' RACE reads, TCRdb lists one record per CDR3 protein. Of around 800,000 distinct CDR3 sequences listed, about 55% were seen once; the top ten hold about 42%. From germline, CDR1 is ENHRY and CDR2 SYGVKD. V shed 6 bases and J shed 1 base, with 16 bases lying between them. The CDR3 spans 16 residues. The sample taken for sequencing was blood. V is TRBV10-3 and J is TRBJ2-4; the D gene is possibly TRBD2 (5 bases). This clonotype was sampled from an elderly man in good health. The CDR3 nucleotides read TGTGCCATCAGCCCCTGGGGAGAGACGGCCAAAAACATTCAGTACTTC. Its protein is CAISPWGETAKNIQYF.